These T cell receptor beta chains were read from a single sample in a study of cytomegalovirus exposure and HLA in healthy donors. Profiled with immunoSEQ multiplex PCR; TCRdb holds only in-frame clones, not every one. Seen here are 230,000 or so clones, about 90% observed once, and the top ten hold about 2.7%. Source material: PBMCs. These TCRs come from a woman aged 18-29 years in good health and CMV-seronegative. Both conserved end residues are part of each CDR3. The order of the fields is V gene, J gene, D gene, clone size, CDR3 DNA, CDR3 protein. The D gene is left open where the match is weak. Expanded clones are given a class, and other clones once, few, many or no size at all.

>TRBV6-4|TRBJ2-1|TRBD2|-
TGTGCCAGCAGTGCAGGCGGAATGGGGACTAGCGCATACAATGAGCAGTTCTTC
CASSAGGMGTSAYNEQFF
>TRBV6-1|TRBJ1-2|-|-
TGTGCCAGCAGTGCTACAACAGGGAACTATGGCTACACCTTC
CASSATTGNYGYTF
>TRBV6-5|TRBJ2-7|TRBD2|once
TGTGCCAGCAGTTACTCTGCTAGCGGGAGGATGCACGAGCAGTACTTC
CASSYSASGRMHEQYF
>TRBV7-9|TRBJ2-2|-|-
TGTGCCAGCAGCTTAGGGCGGAGCGGGGAGCTGTTTTTT
CASSLGRSGELFF
>TRBV2|TRBJ1-1|TRBD1|-
TGTGCCAGCAAAGAGGGGACAGGGGGCTACCGAGGCACTGAAGCTTTCTTT
CASKEGTGGYRGTEAFF
>TRBV7-9|TRBJ2-1|TRBD2|-
TGTGCCAGCAGCTCTAGACAAGCGTGGGGGACTAGCGGACATAATGAGCAGTTCTTC
CASSSRQAWGTSGHNEQFF
>TRBV5-8|TRBJ2-7|TRBD2|few
TGTGCCAGCAGCTTGAGCCTAGCGGGACGCGAGCAGTACTTC
CASSLSLAGREQYF
>TRBV6-1|TRBJ1-1|-|-
TGTGCCAGCAGAGTCACTACCACTGAAGCTTTCTTT
CASRVTTTEAFF
>TRBV10-3|TRBJ2-1|TRBD2|once
TGTGCCATCAAATCCACTAGCGGGAGAGAGGGGCATGAGCAGTTCTTC
CAIKSTSGREGHEQFF
>TRBV5-1|TRBJ2-5|-|-
TGCGCCAGCAGCCCCCCTGTGGGGGGAGGTGAGACCCAGTACTTC
CASSPPVGGGETQYF